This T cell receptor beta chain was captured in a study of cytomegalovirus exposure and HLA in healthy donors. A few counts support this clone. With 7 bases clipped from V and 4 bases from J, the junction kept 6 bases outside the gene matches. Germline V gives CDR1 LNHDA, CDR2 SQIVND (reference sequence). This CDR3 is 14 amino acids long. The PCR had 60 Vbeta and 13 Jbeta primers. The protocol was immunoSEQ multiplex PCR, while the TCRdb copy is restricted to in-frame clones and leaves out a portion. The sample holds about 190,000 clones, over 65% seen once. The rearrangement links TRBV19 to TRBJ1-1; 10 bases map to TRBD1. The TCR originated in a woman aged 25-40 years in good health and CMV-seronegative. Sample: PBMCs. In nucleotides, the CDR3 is TGTGCCAGTACTTCCTGGACAGGGGGCACTGAAGCTTTCTTT. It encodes CASTSWTGGTEAFF.